This T cell receptor (beta chain) is drawn from a study of blood T cell repertoires in COVID-19. In the study overall: From the United States, Italy and Spain came samples of acute and convalescent COVID-19.

Per the original methods: Estimation of nucleated cell counts relied on the amplification of reference gene primers. Sequenced by immunoSEQ multiplex PCR; TCRdb stores in-frame clones only, minus some. V, J and clone size reflect that table, while D and trimming were determined from the DNA. The profile shows over 80,000 clones, approximately 87% of them singletons. Trimming took 4 bases from V and 5 from J, leaving 13 bases between them. The CDR3 is 14 residues long. Per the germline V gene, CDR1 is SGHRS and CDR2 is YFSETQ. V is TRBV5-1 and J is TRBJ2-1; the D gene is possibly TRBD2 (5 bases). Sequences were obtained from peripheral blood. This receptor was obtained from a human donor in a cohort sampled during active COVID-19. As DNA, the CDR3 is TGCGCCAGCAGCCCCCCCGGGATAGACAATGAGCAGTTCTTC. Protein sequence: CASSPPGIDNEQFF.